This T cell receptor beta chain appears in the sequencing data of a study of tumor T cells in aggressive B-cell lymphoma. Trimming stripped 1 base from V and 0 bases from J, with 10 bases between. From germline, CDR1 is KGHSH and CDR2 LQKENI. This CDR3 region has 15 residues. Produced via immunoSEQ multiplex PCR; TCRdb's table is partial and in-frame only. In the table there are about 5,600 clones, about 73% of which are singletons. The receptor was derived from an adult with diffuse large B cell lymphoma. The chain links TRBV18 to TRBJ2-7; no clear D. Sequences were obtained from tumor tissue. The CDR3, as DNA: TGTGCCAGCTCACCACGCTCAGTTGCCTCCTACGAGCAGTACTTC. This codes for CASSPRSVASYEQYF.